The TCR beta chain described here comes from a study of cytomegalovirus exposure and HLA in healthy donors. About the study: Some 85 million unique TCRs, all from HLA-typed donors, were included in an early release of the data. Whole-study results and caveats: TCR beta sequences reportedly predicted most subjects' HLA-A and HLA-B alleles accurately. An analysis was carried out at a later point. It showed that HLA-associated TCR beta chains were more clonally expanded than equally common non-associated chains.

This CDR3 spans 15 amino acids. Germline trimming cut 3 bases from V and 8 bases from J; bases unmatched to any gene: 8. Germline CDR1 is LGHNA and CDR2 is YSLEER. A note on this clone: As yet, its antigen is unknown.

PCR amplification relied on 60 Vbeta primers (plus 13 Jbeta primers). Sequencing was performed with immunoSEQ multiplex PCR; in TCRdb, only in-frame clones are kept and a portion is missing. The sample consists of 150,000 to 160,000 clones, approximately 74% of them appearing once. This receptor was obtained from a man aged 18-30 years in good health and CMV-seronegative. The chain employs TRBV4-3 and TRBJ2-1, with TRBD2 matching 9 bases. Sequencing was performed on PBMCs. The CDR3 DNA is TGCGCCAGCAGCCACTTTGCGGGGGGGGTCGATGAGCAGTTCTTC. This translates into CASSHFAGGVDEQFF.